The 23 T cell receptor beta chains below all came from one sample that was sequenced in a study of neurological immune-mediated disorders. TCRdb itself ran the 5' RACE reads through MiXCR, one entry per CDR3 protein. The data hold 23,000 or so distinct CDR3 sequences, with 10% to 15% observed a single time. Sequencing input: PBMCs. The source is a woman aged 60-75 years with HTLV-1-associated myelopathy (HAM/TSP).

Ten or more counts support this clonotype. This chain connects TRBV7-2 to TRBJ1-5, with D perhaps matching TRBD1 (6 bases). Germline CDR1 is SGHTA and CDR2 is FQGNSA. This CDR3 spans 17 amino acids. The germline V and J ends were trimmed by 0 bases and 0 bases, with 12 bases remaining between them. The CDR3 coding sequence is TGTGCCAGCAGCTTAGCGCGGGGGGGCTCTAGCAATCAGCCCCAGCATTTT. Amino acid sequence: CASSLARGGSSNQPQHF.

This clonotype appeared many times. The chain recombines TRBV7-2 with TRBJ1-1; no definite D call. V was shortened by 5 bases and J by 7 bases, with 11 bases between the two germline ends. The CDR3 runs to 12 residues. Germline lookup yields CDR1 SGHTA and CDR2 FQGNSA. The CDR3 region is CASSLRVDEAFF. CDR3 nucleotides: TGTGCCAGCAGCCTTCGCGTTGATGAAGCTTTCTTT.

The V gene is TRBV20-1, the J gene TRBJ2-3, with D maybe TRBD1 (6 bases). CDR3 length: 13 amino acids. Per the germline V gene, CDR1 is DFQATT and CDR2 is SNEGSKA (reference sequence). V lost 3 bases and J 4 bases, leaving 11 bases between the germline ends. CDR3 in amino acids: CSARVTGSDTQYF. The CDR3 bases are TGCAGTGCTAGGGTAACAGGGTCAGATACGCAGTATTTT.

At least ten counts were recorded for this clonotype. The genes are TRBV6-5 and TRBJ2-6, with D possibly TRBD2 on 6 matching bases. Trimming shortened V by 2 bases and J by 0 bases, and 8 bases separated the two germline ends. Germline V gene data show CDR1 as MNHEY and CDR2 as SVGAGI. The CDR3 loop spans 16 amino acids. In DNA, the CDR3 is TGTGCCAGCAGTTACGGAGGGACCTCTGGGGCCAACGTCCTGACTTTC. Protein: CASSYGGTSGANVLTF.

On this clonotype: A junction boundary mismatches the germline segment, possibly from a read error. The V call is TRBV20-1, the J call TRBJ2-7; TRBD2 agrees at 10 bases. Germline assignment: CDR1 DFQATT and CDR2 SNEGSKA (reference sequence). The CDR3 runs to 14 residues. The CDR3 is CRASSGGNKGEQYF. Written as DNA, the CDR3 is TGCAGAGCTAGTAGCGGGGGGAATAAAGGCGAGCAGTACTTC.

This clonotype appeared many times. V and J are TRBV18 and TRBJ1-2, with D hard to call. Trimming took off 2 bases at V and 0 bases at J, with 10 bases between the two ends. The germline V gene encodes CDR1 KGHSH and CDR2 LQKENI. This CDR3 spans 15 amino acids. CDR3 sequence: CASSPVTGTNYGYTF. The DNA for the CDR3 is TGTGCCAGCTCACCAGTGACGGGGACTAACTATGGCTACACCTTC.

This clonotype was counted at least ten times. The genes are TRBV29-1 and TRBJ2-7; possibly TRBD2 for D (5 bases). From germline, CDR1 is SQVTM and CDR2 ANQGSEA. The CDR3 is made up of 12 amino acids. The V end lost 4 bases, the J end lost 3 bases, and 10 bases lay between the germline ends. Written as DNA, the CDR3 is TGCAGCGTTGGTGGGAGTGACTACGAGCAGTACTTC. Translating gives CSVGGSDYEQYF.

This clonotype has just one count. The J gene is TRBJ2-7, the V gene TRBV20-1, with TRBD2 matching 13 bases. CDR1 DFQATT and CDR2 SNEGSKA come from the germline V gene (reference sequence). This CDR3 region has 15 residues. Trimming at V came to 2 bases and at J to 7 bases, leaving 8 bases not matched to a gene. Here the CDR3 reads CSARSGTSGTREQYF. As DNA, the CDR3 is TGCAGTGCTAGATCCGGGACTAGCGGGACGCGGGAGCAGTACTTC.

This clonotype was found many times. The chain joins TRBV18 to TRBJ1-2; possibly TRBD1 for D (6 bases). V was shortened by 0 bases and J by 8 bases, with 13 bases between the two germline ends. The V gene's germline CDR1 is KGHSH and CDR2 LQKENI. The CDR3 totals 14 residues. CDR3: CASSPPAQGQGYTF. In DNA form, the CDR3 reads TGTGCCAGCTCACCACCGGCTCAGGGGCAAGGCTACACCTTC.

The V gene is TRBV6-2 or TRBV6-3, the J gene TRBJ2-1; 7 bases match TRBD1. V trimming: 2 bases; J trimming: 7 bases; junction bases outside the gene matches: 8. Germline V lookup: CDR1 MNHEY, CDR2 SVGEGT. CDR3 length: 15 amino acids. The CDR3 here is CASSYRGRVRNEQFF. The DNA for the CDR3 is TGTGCCAGCAGTTACAGGGGGCGCGTAAGAAATGAGCAGTTCTTC.

This clonotype was seen repeatedly, ten times or more. This chain links TRBV10-2 with TRBJ2-1; 11 positions agree with TRBD2. CDR3 length: 15 amino acids. Looked up from germline, CDR1 is WSHSY and CDR2 is SAAADI. The J segment lost 4 bases and the V segment lost 6 bases, leaving 5 bases of the junction unmatched. CDR3 sequence reads: CASRTTSGSYNEQFF. CDR3 nucleotides: TGCGCCAGCAGAACCACTAGCGGGAGTTACAATGAGCAGTTCTTC.

This clonotype occurred a few times. The rearrangement joins TRBV4-2 to TRBJ2-3, with D unclear. V lost 3 bases and J 4 bases, leaving 5 bases between the germline ends. This CDR3 is built from 12 residues. Germline V gene sequence: CDR1 LGHNA, CDR2 YNFKEQ. The CDR3 protein is CASSQTADTQYF. The CDR3 coding sequence is TGTGCCAGCAGCCAGACCGCAGATACGCAGTATTTT.

This clonotype was observed a few times. CDR3 DNA sequence: TGCAGCGTTGCTCTGGGTAGCACAGATACGCAGTATTTT. This sequence encodes CSVALGSTDTQYF. This chain links TRBV29-1 with TRBJ2-3; no definite D call. With 4 bases removed from V and 0 bases from J, the gap between germline ends came to 8 bases. Germline V gene sequence: CDR1 SQVTM, CDR2 ANQGSEA. The CDR3 spans 13 residues.

Ten or more counts support this clonotype. J is TRBJ2-1 and V is TRBV6-2 or TRBV6-3, with D perhaps TRBD2 (5 bases). Trimming removed 3 bases at V and 5 bases at J, with 11 bases between. The CDR3 has 14 residues. The germline V gene has CDR1 MNHEY and CDR2 SVGEGT. CDR3 sequence (DNA): TGTGCCAGCAGTTATGGCGGAGGCCACAATGAGCAGTTCTTC. This sequence encodes CASSYGGGHNEQFF.

There are many counts of this clonotype. The chain joins TRBV5-1 to TRBJ1-4; the match to TRBD1 covers 8 bases. CDR1 SGHRS and CDR2 YFSETQ come from the germline V gene. The CDR3 contains 15 residues. V lost 4 bases to trimming and J lost 5 bases; unmatched junction nucleotides: 7. The CDR3 bases are TGCGCCAGCAGCCCCTGGACAGGGTTCAATGAAAAACTGTTTTTT. Amino acids: CASSPWTGFNEKLFF.

There are many counts of this clonotype. The rearrangement joins TRBV6-1 to TRBJ2-3; 14 nucleotides match TRBD2. V was pared by 4 bases and J by 4 bases, with 4 bases of the junction left unmatched. The CDR3 consists of 16 residues. The germline gives CDR1 MNHNS, CDR2 SASEGT. CDR3 in amino acids: CASSGLAGGLSDTQYF. The CDR3 bases are TGTGCCAGCAGTGGACTAGCGGGAGGGCTTTCAGATACGCAGTATTTT.

This clonotype has a count of ten or more. The V gene is TRBV20-1, the J gene TRBJ2-1, with no clear D. Trimming shortened V by 5 bases and J by 0 bases, and 14 bases separated the two germline ends. CDR3 length equals 15 residues. Per the germline V gene, CDR1 is DFQATT and CDR2 is SNEGSKA (reference sequence). CDR3 region: CSADPEESSYNEQFF. CDR3 nucleotides: TGCAGTGCTGACCCTGAGGAGAGCTCCTACAATGAGCAGTTCTTC.

This clonotype was detected many times. The chain couples TRBV3-1 to TRBJ2-7; tentatively, D is TRBD1 (5 bases). Trimming pared 4 bases from V and 5 bases from J, leaving 15 bases between. Germline CDR1 LGHDT, CDR2 YNNKEL (reference sequence). CDR3 length equals 14 residues. Here the CDR3 reads CASSPRQIVHEQYF. As DNA, the CDR3 is TGTGCCAGCAGCCCACGACAGATTGTGCACGAGCAGTACTTC.

This clonotype was seen only a few times. The chain recombines TRBV18 with TRBJ2-2; maybe TRBD1 (5 bases). Deletions cut 3 bases from V and 5 bases from J, with 10 bases between. The CDR3 is 14 amino acids. Germline V gene sequence: CDR1 KGHSH, CDR2 LQKENI. The DNA of the CDR3 is TGTGCCAGCTCACCCGCGACAGCTACCGGGGAGCTGTTTTTT. This sequence encodes CASSPATATGELFF. The variable domain in full, completed from reference TRBV18 and TRBJ2-2, reads NAGVMQNPRHLVRRRGQEARLRCSPMKGHSHVYWYRQLPEEGLKFMVYLQKENIIDESGMPKERFSAEFPKEGPSILRIQQVVRGDSAAYFCASSPATATGELFFGEGSRLTVL.

This clonotype counts as medium-sized. This chain joins TRBV11-2 and TRBJ2-7; tentative D call: TRBD1 (6 bases). V dropped 0 bases and J dropped 7 bases, with 19 bases sitting between them. Germline V gene data show CDR1 as SGHAT and CDR2 as FQNNGV. This CDR3 has 16 amino acids. The CDR3 here is CASSLDSIWWGQEQYF. For the CDR3, the DNA is TGTGCCAGCAGCTTAGATAGCATATGGTGGGGGCAGGAGCAGTACTTC.

On this clonotype itself: An end of the junction does not agree with germline; a read error may underlie this. The V gene is TRBV12-3 or TRBV12-4, the J gene TRBJ2-1; 12 bases line up with TRBD2. The CDR3 spans 15 residues. The DNA of the CDR3 is TGTGCCAACAGTTTTCGACTAGCGGGAGCCAATGAGCAGTTCTTC. Protein sequence: CANSFRLAGANEQFF.

This clonotype was seen many times. The chain joins TRBV20-1 to TRBJ1-1; D is unclear. The germline CDR1 and CDR2 sequences are DFQATT and SNEGSKA (reference sequence). V was trimmed by 4 bases and J by 4 bases, leaving 16 bases between them. The CDR3 has 14 amino acids. In nucleotides, the CDR3 is TGCAGTGCTACTCCCCCCACAGTGATCACTGAAGCTTTCTTT. This translates into CSATPPTVITEAFF.

This clonotype was picked up a small number of times. This rearrangement joins TRBV30 to TRBJ2-2, with D possibly TRBD2 on 6 matching bases. Looked up from germline, CDR1 is GTSNPN and CDR2 is SVGIG (reference sequence). The CDR3 covers 15 residues. V lost 0 bases to trimming and J lost 1 base, with 9 bases between them. CDR3 amino acids: CAWSVGAGNTGELFF. CDR3 coding DNA: TGTGCCTGGAGTGTAGGAGCGGGGAACACCGGGGAGCTGTTTTTT.